These 28 T cell receptor beta chains originate from one sample sequenced in a study of blood T cell repertoires in COVID-19. Produced via immunoSEQ multiplex PCR; TCRdb's table is partial and in-frame only. The profile covers hundreds of thousands of clones, with about 80% appearing a single time and 9.4% taken by the ten largest. The sequenced sample consisted of peripheral blood. The origin of the receptors is a woman aged 50 to 60 who had recovered from COVID-19.

This clone was seen repeatedly, ten times or more. V is TRBV25-1 and J is TRBJ1-1; 8 nucleotides match TRBD1. Germline CDR1 MGHDK, CDR2 SYGVNS. The CDR3 is made up of 15 amino acids. Germline trimming cut 3 bases from V and 3 bases from J; bases unmatched to any gene: 6. The CDR3 loop is CASSDPGGSDTEAFF. The CDR3, as DNA: TGTGCCAGCAGTGACCCAGGGGGCTCGGACACTGAAGCTTTCTTT.

This clone has only one observation. The chain recombines TRBV30 with TRBJ2-2, with 8 positions matching TRBD2. The V and J ends lost 1 base and 4 bases, in that order; junction bases with no gene match: 5. From germline, CDR1 is GTSNPN and CDR2 SVGIG (reference sequence). This CDR3 comprises 15 residues. Written as DNA, the CDR3 is TGTGCCTGGAGTGGCAGCGGGAGTGGCACCGGGGAGCTGTTTTTT. Its translation is CAWSGSGSGTGELFF.

The gene calls are TRBV7-2 and TRBJ2-5; 7 nucleotides match TRBD2. J lost 3 bases, V lost 1 base, and 2 bases had no gene match. The germline V gene has CDR1 SGHTA and CDR2 FQGNSA. The CDR3 is 14 residues long. For the CDR3, the DNA is TGTGCCAGCAGCTTAGTTGCGGGGGAAGAGACCCAGTACTTC. Translation: CASSLVAGEETQYF.

This chain connects TRBV15 to TRBJ1-1; 7 bases align to TRBD1. CDR1 is LNHNV and CDR2 is YYDKDF in the germline V gene (reference sequence). Trimming cost V 9 bases and J 4 bases; bases outside gene matches: 8. The CDR3 sequence is 13 residues long. CDR3 nucleotides: TGTGCCACAGCGGACAGGCTTTTCACTGAAGCTTTCTTT. Translated: CATADRLFTEAFF.

This rearrangement joins TRBV30 to TRBJ2-4, with D maybe TRBD1 (5 bases). The germline CDR1 and CDR2 sequences are GTSNPN and SVGIG (reference sequence). The CDR3 consists of 17 residues. Trimming stripped 1 base from V and 0 bases from J, with 16 bases between. DNA of the CDR3: TGTGCCTGGAGTGCCGTTAGATCAGGGATAGCCAAAAACATTCAGTACTTC. This encodes CAWSAVRSGIAKNIQYF.

This sequence joins TRBV24-1 and TRBJ2-2; 8 nucleotides line up with TRBD1. The CDR3 is made up of 19 amino acids. V lost 3 bases and J lost 5; bases outside the gene matches: 16. Germline V gene data show CDR1 as KGHDR and CDR2 as SFDVKD. CDR3 loop: CATSDTHQADRGRTGELFF. The CDR3 DNA reads as TGTGCCACCAGTGATACCCACCAAGCCGACAGGGGACGAACCGGGGAGCTGTTTTTT.

The genes are TRBV10-3 and TRBJ2-5; 13 bases match TRBD2. The CDR3 contains 17 residues. Germline V gives CDR1 ENHRY, CDR2 SYGVKD. J was trimmed by 1 base and V by 2 bases; bases with no gene match: 4. CDR3 bases: TGTGCCATCAGTGAGGGGGGACTAGCGGGACTCCAAGAGACCCAGTACTTC. This codes for CAISEGGLAGLQETQYF.

This clone showed up just a few times. The CDR3 reads CATSDSGREVGETQYF. The CDR3 DNA sequence: TGTGCCACCAGTGACTCCGGACGGGAGGTCGGAGAGACCCAGTACTTC. The chain combines TRBV24-1 with TRBJ2-5, with TRBD2 identical over 7 bases. Germline CDR1 and CDR2: KGHDR and SFDVKD. The CDR3 spans 16 residues. V was clipped by 4 bases and J by 4 bases; unmatched bases: 11.

The chain employs TRBV18 and TRBJ1-1; TRBD1 is a possible D gene (5 bases). Germline V gene lookup returns CDR1 KGHSH and CDR2 LQKENI. Trimming pared 4 bases from V and 3 bases from J, leaving 18 bases between. This CDR3 has 16 amino acids. CDR3 protein: CASSLQQGLKDTEAFF. The CDR3 nucleotides read TGTGCCAGCTCACTACAGCAGGGCCTAAAAGACACTGAAGCTTTCTTT.

This clone is a singleton in its sample. The rearrangement links TRBV28 to TRBJ1-2; 8 bases are shared with TRBD1. Germline CDR1 reads MDHEN; CDR2 reads SYDVKM. CDR3 length equals 14 residues. After removal of 9 bases from V and 6 bases from J, the junction contained 12 bases not matched to a gene. The CDR3 sequence: CASQVGDRSNGYTF. CDR3 DNA sequence: TGTGCCAGTCAAGTTGGGGACAGGAGTAATGGCTACACCTTC.

The chain links TRBV23-1 to TRBJ1-1; the match to TRBD1 covers 11 bases. TRBV23-1 is flagged as an ORF with uncertain function. This CDR3 comprises 18 residues. V shed 2 bases and J 4 bases; nucleotides not matched to a gene: 12. CDR3 bases: TGCGCCAGCAGTCAACCCGACACTGGACAGGGGGCCGGCACTGAAGCTTTCTTT. Translating it yields CASSQPDTGQGAGTEAFF.

The chain couples TRBV7-9 to TRBJ1-2; 8 bases match TRBD1. The germline V gene has CDR1 SEHNR and CDR2 FQNEAQ (reference sequence). V shed 0 bases and J 5 bases; nucleotides not matched to a gene: 8. The CDR3 spans 16 residues. CDR3 protein: CASSLAQETGVYGYTF. DNA for the CDR3: TGTGCCAGCAGCTTAGCCCAAGAGACAGGGGTTTATGGCTACACCTTC.

Remarks on this clone: The sample carries other DNA sequences with the same CDR3. The V and J genes are TRBV5-1 and TRBJ2-5, with TRBD2 as a possible D gene (5 bases). CDR1 SGHRS and CDR2 YFSETQ come from the germline V gene. The CDR3 length is 14 residues. Trimming left V 0 bases short and J 1 base short, with 7 bases between. CDR3 nucleotides: TGCGCCAGCAGCTTGGGAGGGAGCCAAGAGACCCAGTACTTC. It specifies CASSLGGSQETQYF.

This clone showed up just once. The V and J genes are TRBV6-1 and TRBJ2-3; a possible D gene is TRBD1 (6 bases). The CDR3 spans 17 residues. V was clipped by 1 base and J by 8 bases, with 22 bases between them. The germline CDR1 and CDR2 sequences are MNHNS and SASEGT. CDR3: CASSEGSGTSQWATQYF. The CDR3 DNA is TGTGCCAGCAGTGAAGGATCCGGGACAAGCCAATGGGCTACGCAGTATTTT.

V is TRBV24-1 and J is TRBJ1-1, with D unclear. Germline loops: CDR1 KGHDR, CDR2 SFDVKD. This CDR3 region has 14 residues. V lost 4 bases to trimming and J lost 0 bases, with 8 bases between them. Here the CDR3 DNA reads TGTGCCACCAGTGACTCCGACATGAACACTGAAGCTTTCTTT. It yields the protein CATSDSDMNTEAFF.

This clone was seen a handful of times. The V gene is TRBV28, the J gene TRBJ2-1; TRBD1 aligns across 7 bases. The CDR3 consists of 13 residues. V was pared by 11 bases and J by 9 bases, with 13 bases of the junction left unmatched. The germline CDR1 and CDR2 sequences are MDHEN and SYDVKM. CDR3 nucleotides: TGTGCCGCACAGGGGTCCCTGCATAGTGAGCAGTTCTTC. This gives the protein CAAQGSLHSEQFF.

The chain couples TRBV2 to TRBJ2-7, with D possibly matching TRBD1 (5 bases). The CDR3 is 14 amino acids. Germline lookup yields CDR1 SNHLY and CDR2 FYNNEI. Between the trimmed V and J ends, which lost 10 bases and 3 bases, there was a span of 19 bases. Here the CDR3 DNA reads TGTGCCACCCGCCGGAAAGACAGCTACTACGAGCAGTACTTC. This sequence encodes CATRRKDSYYEQYF.

The rearrangement uses TRBV12-3 or TRBV12-4 and TRBJ1-4, with 8 bases identical to TRBD1. Losses at the gene ends were 5 bases for V and 14 bases for J; bases not matched to a gene: 10. This CDR3 is 13 amino acids long. CDR3 in DNA: TGTGCCAGCAGTCCCCCCGGACAGGGTCAGCTGTTTTTT. It codes for CASSPPGQGQLFF.

The chain uses TRBV6-5 and TRBJ1-2, with a weak D call TRBD1 (5 bases). The CDR3 spans 14 residues. Germline values: CDR1 MNHEY, CDR2 SVGAGI. With 5 bases removed from V and 4 bases from J, the gap between germline ends came to 14 bases. The CDR3 DNA reads TGTGCCAGCAGTAGGGGTCAGGAAACCTATGGCTACACCTTC. This sequence encodes CASSRGQETYGYTF.

The chain carries TRBV28 and TRBJ2-1; D is possibly TRBD2 (6 bases). The germline V and J ends were trimmed by 2 bases and 5 bases, with 7 bases remaining between them. The CDR3 is made up of 13 amino acids. Looked up from germline, CDR1 is MDHEN and CDR2 is SYDVKM. CDR3 bases: TGTGCCAGCAGTTTACGGGGGAACAATGAGCAGTTCTTC. Its protein is CASSLRGNNEQFF.

The chain links TRBV30 to TRBJ1-5; D ambiguous. Germline V lookup: CDR1 GTSNPN, CDR2 SVGIG (reference sequence). V lost 2 bases to trimming and J lost 7 bases, with 12 bases between them. The CDR3 covers 13 residues. The CDR3 loop reads CAWSKKPRQPQHF. CDR3 coding DNA: TGTGCCTGGAGTAAGAAACCGAGACAGCCCCAGCATTTT.

The rearrangement joins TRBV4-3 to TRBJ2-7; TRBD1 matches at 8 bases. Germline V CDR1 and CDR2: LGHNA, YSLEER. The ends lost 1 base at V and 3 bases at J; junction bases unmatched: 5. This CDR3 region has 15 residues. Written as DNA, the CDR3 is TGCGCCAGCAGCCAAGGGGGGACAGGACACTACGAGCAGTACTTC. Its translation: CASSQGGTGHYEQYF.

As to this clone: One end of the junction fails to match germline, which may point to a read error. The genes are TRBV4-3 and TRBJ1-2, with 7 bases identical to TRBD1. Germline loops: CDR1 LGHNA, CDR2 YSLEER. CDR3 size: 15 residues. DNA of the CDR3: TGCGCCAGCAGCCAAGGCGAGGGGGCTAAGTATGGCTACACCTTC. Its protein is CASSQGEGAKYGYTF.

The chain couples TRBV7-2 to TRBJ2-1, with no clear D. V dropped 0 bases and J dropped 8 bases, with 8 bases sitting between them. The germline V gene encodes CDR1 SGHTA and CDR2 FQGNSA. The CDR3 loop spans 13 amino acids. CDR3 sequence: CASSLANVDEQFF. The CDR3 nucleotides are TGTGCCAGCAGCTTAGCGAACGTAGATGAGCAGTTCTTC.

The gene calls are TRBV20-1 and TRBJ2-3; D not resolved. CDR3 length equals 16 residues. V was trimmed by 3 bases and J by 1 base, leaving 17 bases between them. Germline V gene sequence: CDR1 DFQATT, CDR2 SNEGSKA (reference sequence). The CDR3 bases are TGCAGTGCTAGTCGAAGCGTTCCCCTTGGCACAGATACGCAGTATTTT. Residues: CSASRSVPLGTDTQYF.

A single count supports this clone. One end of the junction fails to match germline, which may point to a read error. V and J are TRBV19 and TRBJ1-1; D might be TRBD1 (6 bases). Germline V CDR1 and CDR2: LNHDA, SQIVND (reference sequence). This CDR3 spans 15 amino acids. CDR3 region: CASTRGGLLNTEAFF. Written as DNA, the CDR3 is TGTGCCAGTACTCGAGGGGGATTGTTGAATACTGAAGCTTTCTTT.

The chain links TRBV2 to TRBJ1-2, with D possibly matching TRBD1 (5 bases). V was pared by 11 bases and J by 3 bases, with 13 bases between. Germline CDR1 is SNHLY and CDR2 is FYNNEI. The CDR3 totals 12 residues. The CDR3 DNA is TGTGCCCTAGGGGCAGCAGACTATGGCTACACCTTC. Amino acid sequence: CALGAADYGYTF.

V usage is TRBV5-5 and J usage is TRBJ2-5, with D perhaps matching TRBD2 (5 bases). Germline-derived CDR1 and CDR2 are SGHKS and YYEKEE (reference sequence). Trimming cost V 5 bases and J 5 bases, with 10 bases left between them. The CDR3 extends over 12 amino acids. This chain's CDR3 is CASSDPGETQYF. In DNA, the CDR3 is TGTGCCAGCAGTGACCCGGGGGAGACCCAGTACTTC.